The T cell receptor (beta chain) under discussion was sequenced for a study of lymphopenia after photon versus proton radiotherapy. Notes on the study in general: Larger post-nadir TCR diversity loss correlated inversely with survival in deceased patients.

This table comes from immunoSEQ multiplex PCR, and its TCRdb copy is limited to in-frame clones, with some not included. The sample lists 50,000 to 65,000 clones; about 90% were seen once. As for this clone: Its antigen is as yet unknown.

The sequencing here drew on peripheral blood, taken from a patient treated with proton-based radiotherapy. The receptor was isolated from an elderly man with esophageal cancer.

CDR3 nucleotide sequence: TGTGCCAGTACCCCTGGGCCGAGAAGGACCGGGGAGCTGTTTTTT. This gives the protein CASTPGPRRTGELFF. V and J are TRBV19 and TRBJ2-2; D is unclear. V lost 7 bases and J lost 5, with 17 bases in between. Germline loops: CDR1 LNHDA, CDR2 SQIVND (reference sequence). The CDR3 has 15 residues. Supplemented by reference TRBV19 and TRBJ2-2, the full variable domain reads DGGITQSPKYLFRKEGQNVTLSCEQNLNHDAMYWYRQDPGQGLRLIYYSQIVNDFQKGDIAEGYSVSREKKESFPLTVTSAQKNPTAFYLCASTPGPRRTGELFFGEGSRLTVL.